These 11 T cell receptor beta chains originate from one sample sequenced in a study of shared clonotypes between healthy human individuals. Terminally differentiated effector memory CD45RA+ cells were left out of the naive CD8 fraction, which was CD45RO-negative and positively selected for CCR7. The repertoire was sequenced with immunoSEQ multiplex PCR; TCRdb's copy has only in-frame clones and lacks some. The repertoire has about 2 million clones, about 95% of them found once; the top ten carry more than 0.9%. The source material was naive CD8+ T cells sorted from blood. Receptors were obtained from a man aged 18 to 30 in good health.

Only a few counts were recorded for this clone. The chain employs TRBV6-5 and TRBJ1-2; the match to TRBD1 covers 7 bases. Germline trimming cut 2 bases from V and 3 bases from J; bases unmatched to any gene: 3. Germline CDR1 MNHEY, CDR2 SVGAGI. This CDR3 region has 14 residues. CDR3 in DNA: TGTGCCAGCAGTTACGCCGACAGGGACTATGGCTACACCTTC. Encoded protein: CASSYADRDYGYTF.

Comments on this clone: A read error may explain this, as a much larger clone is one base away. Other DNA variants within this sample encode the same CDR3. V is TRBV6-5 and J is TRBJ2-7; D is uncertain. This CDR3 region has 11 residues. V was cut by 4 bases and J by 3 bases, with 4 bases left in between. Germline assignment: CDR1 MNHEY and CDR2 SVGAGI. The CDR3 nucleotides read TGTGCCAGCAGTTCCTACTACGAGCAGTACTTC. This codes for CASSSYYEQYF.

The rearrangement links TRBV19 to TRBJ2-1; possibly TRBD2 for D (6 bases). From germline, CDR1 is LNHDA and CDR2 SQIVND (reference sequence). This CDR3 has 15 residues. V gave up 6 bases and J gave up 0 bases, with 12 bases separating them. The CDR3, as DNA: TGTGCCAGTAGGGTTAGCGGTACCTCCTACAATGAGCAGTTCTTC. This sequence encodes CASRVSGTSYNEQFF.

The J gene is TRBJ2-2, the V gene TRBV7-2; D ambiguous. The CDR3 is made up of 18 amino acids. Per germline, CDR1 SGHTA and CDR2 FQGNSA. Trimming took off 1 base at V and 0 bases at J, with 15 bases between the two ends. CDR3 region: CASSLEAGGPPNTGELFF. In DNA form, the CDR3 reads TGTGCCAGCAGCTTAGAAGCAGGCGGACCACCGAACACCGGGGAGCTGTTTTTT. Supplemented by reference TRBV7-2 and TRBJ2-2, the full variable domain reads GAGVSQSPSNKVTEKGKDVELRCDPISGHTALYWYRQSLGQGLEFLIYFQGNSAPDKSGLPSDRFSAERTGGSVSTLTIQRTQQEDSAVYLCASSLEAGGPPNTGELFFGEGSRLTVL.

This chain joins TRBV28 and TRBJ1-2; maybe TRBD1 (6 bases). Trimming took 4 bases from V and 6 from J, leaving 9 bases between them. Germline V gene lookup returns CDR1 MDHEN and CDR2 SYDVKM. This CDR3 has 12 amino acids. The CDR3 loop is CASSSYRDGYTF. CDR3 coding DNA: TGTGCCAGCAGTTCCTACAGGGATGGCTACACCTTC.

The chain employs TRBV5-1 and TRBJ2-7; either TRBD1 or TRBD2 may supply D (5 bases each). CDR1 is SGHRS and CDR2 is YFSETQ in the germline V gene. The V gene lost 5 bases and the J gene lost 2 bases, with 14 bases spanning the gap. CDR3 size: 14 residues. The CDR3 DNA follows: TGCGCCAGCAGGGGGGATTCGAGGGCCTACGAGCAGTACTTC. Translated, it gives CASRGDSRAYEQYF. Full variable domain (missing parts from reference TRBV5-1 and TRBJ2-7): KAGVTQTPRYLIKTRGQQVTLSCSPISGHRSVSWYQQTPGQGLQFLFEYFSETQRNKGNFPGRFSGRQFSNSRSEMNVSTLELGDSALYLCASRGDSRAYEQYFGPGTRLTVT.

V and J are TRBV20-1 and TRBJ2-1; D unresolved. Germline CDR1 and CDR2: DFQATT and SNEGSKA (reference sequence). This CDR3 contains 9 residues. V was shortened by 7 bases and J by 3 bases, with 1 base between the two germline ends. CDR3 DNA: TGCAGTGTCTACAATGAGCAGTTCTTC. This encodes CSVYNEQFF.

This rearrangement joins TRBV6-1 to TRBJ2-7, with D uncertain. The CDR3 sequence is 14 residues long. The V gene's germline CDR1 is MNHNS and CDR2 SASEGT. The germline V and J ends were trimmed by 2 bases and 3 bases, with 11 bases remaining between them. CDR3 amino acids: CASSERQNVYEQYF. The DNA of the CDR3 is TGTGCCAGCAGTGAAAGGCAGAACGTCTACGAGCAGTACTTC.

As to this clone: A read error may produce the germline difference seen at one junction end. This rearrangement joins TRBV2 to TRBJ2-3, with TRBD2 as a possible D gene (7 bases). The CDR3 is made up of 15 amino acids. Germline V gives CDR1 SNHLY, CDR2 FYNNEI. The CDR3 nucleotides are TGTGCGCGGGGGCCAACTCCCGACTTCACAGATACGCAGTGTTTT. Protein sequence: CARGPTPDFTDTQCF.

The V call is TRBV7-6, the J call TRBJ1-1, with 7 positions matching TRBD1. The CDR3 is 14 amino acids. Per germline, CDR1 SGHVS and CDR2 FNYEAQ. The trim removed 4 bases at V and 4 bases at J, leaving 6 bases unmatched. In nucleotides, the CDR3 is TGTGCCAGCAGCTCCCCGGACAGGAGCACTGAAGCTTTCTTT. It encodes CASSSPDRSTEAFF.

The rearrangement joins TRBV6-5 to TRBJ2-7; TRBD2 matches at 7 bases. The CDR3 consists of 15 residues. CDR1 and CDR2 from the germline V gene are MNHEY and SVGAGI. V was clipped by 1 base and J by 3 bases; unmatched bases: 6. CDR3 nucleotides: TGTGCCAGCAGTTACTTTCTGGGGGGGGACTACGAGCAGTACTTC. Its protein is CASSYFLGGDYEQYF.